This TCR beta chain was identified in a study of T-cell memory formation after mild COVID-19. This clonotype was observed a few times. V lost 5 bases to trimming and J lost 4 bases; unmatched junction nucleotides: 2. This CDR3 comprises 13 residues. Per the germline V gene, CDR1 is LNHNV and CDR2 is YYDKDF (reference sequence). Sample barcodes and UMIs were carried by the TCR alpha and TCR beta cDNA libraries that 5'RACE generated with constant-segment primers. TCRdb re-called the 5' RACE reads through MiXCR, storing one row per CDR3 protein. The sample records some 120,000 distinct CDR3 sequences, about 15% being singletons.

The sequenced material came from PBMCs or a T cell subset sorted from them (not recorded which). This TCR was recovered from an adult woman who had mild COVID-19 (a few samples of this study predate the infection). Cell type and time point are not known. The chain is built from TRBV15 and TRBJ1-2; 9 nucleotides match TRBD1. The CDR3 nucleotides read TGTGCCACCAGCTGGGACAGGGCCTATGGCTACACCTTC. Amino acids: CATSWDRAYGYTF.